The TCR beta chain under discussion was sequenced for a study of blood T cells in healthy people across ages. Study background: Capturing about one barcoded beta molecule per two T cells was achieved by template switching.

Each of the donors had roughly 9.4 milliliters of peripheral blood drawn into EDTA-treated Vacutainer tubes. Sample-barcoded 5' priming and a J-beta primer mix drove a second PCR of roughly 7 to 11 cycles. MiXCR was run by TCRdb on the 5' RACE reads, yielding one entry per CDR3 protein. Among 1.5 million to 2 million distinct CDR3 sequences listed, around 48% were seen once. Germline CDR1 and CDR2: SGHTA and FQGNSA. The V end lost 5 bases, the J end lost 2 bases, and 13 bases lay between the germline ends. CDR3 size: 14 residues. The chain employs TRBV7-2 and TRBJ2-7; D not certain. This clonotype was obtained from a woman between 40 and 50 years old in good health. The sequenced sample was blood. CDR3 coding DNA: TGTGCCAGCAGCCGCCGCGTCAGTACCTACGAGCAGTACTTC. Amino acid sequence: CASSRRVSTYEQYF. Full variable domain (outside the CDR3, taken from reference TRBV7-2 and TRBJ2-7): GAGVSQSPSNKVTEKGKDVELRCDPISGHTALYWYRQSLGQGLEFLIYFQGNSAPDKSGLPSDRFSAERTGGSVSTLTIQRTQQEDSAVYLCASSRRVSTYEQYFGPGTRLTVT.